Listed below are T cell receptor beta chains from one sample, sequenced in a study of blood T cell repertoires in COVID-19. The data were produced by immunoSEQ multiplex PCR, yet TCRdb's version contains in-frame clones alone and is incomplete. The sample holds more than 40,000 clones; approximately 83% are singletons and the top ten take approximately 14%. Material for sequencing was peripheral blood. These receptors were collected from a human donor in a cohort sampled during active COVID-19. The donor label of this sample is uncertain. Both conserved end residues are part of each CDR3. The D gene is left open where the match is weak. Expanded clones get a size class; other rows say once, few or many, or leave the size out.

clone_size d_call j_call v_call cdr3_nt cdr3_aa
few - TRBJ1-3 TRBV7-9 TGTGCCAGCAGCTTAGAGTCGGGCAGGGGTGACACCATATATTTT CASSLESGRGDTIYF
- TRBD1 TRBJ2-5 TRBV29-1 TGCAGCGTAAAGACAGGGGAAGAGACCCAGTACTTC CSVKTGEETQYF
once TRBD1 TRBJ1-1 TRBV19 TGTGCCAGTAGGGGACAGGGAGAAGGCACTGAAGCTTTCTTT CASRGQGEGTEAFF
- TRBD1 TRBJ1-6 TRBV12-5 TGTGCTAGTGGTTTGGTTGCCCTGGGACAGGGGACACCCTATAATTCACCCCTCCACTTT CASGLVALGQGTPYNSPLHF
- TRBD2 TRBJ2-4 TRBV5-1 TGCGCCAGCAGCTTTGCGGGGGGCACCCTTGGGATTCAGTACTTC CASSFAGGTLGIQYF
- - TRBJ2-1 TRBV4-1 TGCGCCAGCCGCCCTCCGGGACTGGCCTACAATGAGCAGTTCTTC CASRPPGLAYNEQFF
- TRBD1 TRBJ2-7 TRBV6-4 TGTGCCAGCAGTGATTGGGACAGGGGGACCTACGAGCAGTACTTC CASSDWDRGTYEQYF
- - TRBJ2-5 TRBV6-1 TGTGCCAGCAGTGAAGGGGGCCGGAGCCAAGAGACCCAGTACTTC CASSEGGRSQETQYF
- - TRBJ2-7 TRBV19 TGTGCCAGTAGTATCGGTCGGGTCGGAGCCTACGAGCAGTACTTC CASSIGRVGAYEQYF
- TRBD2 TRBJ2-7 TRBV28 TGTGCCAGCAAGAGACTAGCGGGGGCCGGTATCCCCTACGAGCAGTACTTC CASKRLAGAGIPYEQYF
few TRBD2 TRBJ2-2 TRBV7-2 TGTGCCAGCAGCCCGGGACTAGCGGGGGGAAGGGGAACCGGGGAGCTGTTTTTT CASSPGLAGGRGTGELFF
few - TRBJ2-3 TRBV13 TGTGCCAGCAGCTCCTTCTTAGCGGACTACACAGATACGCAGTATTTT CASSSFLADYTDTQYF
- TRBD2 TRBJ2-1 TRBV5-5 TGTGCCAGCAGCTTCATAGCGGGGGGATACAATGAGCAGTTCTTC CASSFIAGGYNEQFF
- TRBD1 TRBJ1-5 TRBV28 TGTGCCAGCAGCAAACAGGGGAGGAGCAATCAGCCCCAGCATTTT CASSKQGRSNQPQHF
- - TRBJ2-7 TRBV5-1 TGCGCCAGCAGCTTGGTGTTGGGGGCGCAAAGCGAGCAGTACTTC CASSLVLGAQSEQYF
- - TRBJ1-1 TRBV10-3 TGTGCCATCAGTGCACAGGAAAGGAACACTGAAGCTTTCTTT CAISAQERNTEAFF
once - TRBJ2-3 TRBV12-5 TGTGCTAGTGCCTCGGACTGGCGCACAGATACGCAGTATTTT CASASDWRTDTQYF
- - TRBJ2-7 TRBV5-6 TGTGCCAGCAGCTTACAGGGCGTCGAGCAGTACTTC CASSLQGVEQYF
once TRBD2 TRBJ2-5 TRBV7-2 TGTGCCAGCAGCCCTGGACTAGCGGGGGGGCAAGAGACCCAGTACTTC CASSPGLAGGQETQYF
- - TRBJ1-2 TRBV28 TGTGCCAGCGTTGAGGCTAACTATGGCTACACCTTC CASVEANYGYTF
- TRBD1 TRBJ1-2 TRBV6-1 TGTGCCAGCAGTGAAGGCGTTCAGGGGGCGGGCTATGGCTACACCTTC CASSEGVQGAGYGYTF
- TRBD2 TRBJ2-5 TRBV28 TGTGCCAGCAGTTTGGGCGGGGGGGACCAAGAGACCCAGTACTTC CASSLGGGDQETQYF
once TRBD1 TRBJ1-3 TRBV19 TGTGCCAGTAGTACCGGACAGGTCTCTGGAAACACCATATATTTT CASSTGQVSGNTIYF
once TRBD1 TRBJ2-7 TRBV19 TGTGCCAGTAGTGCCTCCGGGACAGGGTCCTACGAGCAGTACTTC CASSASGTGSYEQYF
medium-sized TRBD2 TRBJ2-7 TRBV2 TGTGCCAGCAGTGTTAGCGGGGGTTACGAGCAGTACTTC CASSVSGGYEQYF
- - TRBJ2-7 TRBV19 TGTGCCAGTTCCGGACAGAAGAGCTACGAGCAGTACTTC CASSGQKSYEQYF
- TRBD1 TRBJ1-1 TRBV7-2 TGTGCCAGCAGCGTGGACAGGTTAAACACTGAAGCTTTCTTT CASSVDRLNTEAFF
- TRBD1 TRBJ1-2 TRBV6-5 TGTGCCAGCGAACGGACAGGCAACTATGGCTACACCTTC CASERTGNYGYTF
- TRBD2 TRBJ2-5 TRBV6-6 TGTGCCAGCTTGACGGGGGGGTCAGGGACCCAGTACTTC CASLTGGSGTQYF
- - TRBJ1-4 TRBV5-4 TGTGCCAGCAGCTTGGAGGGGTTTGGCGAAAAACTGTTTTTT CASSLEGFGEKLFF
few TRBD2 TRBJ2-2 TRBV7-2 TGTGCCAGCAGCCAGCGGGGCGGGGAGCTGTTTTTT CASSQRGGELFF
- - TRBJ1-1 TRBV27 TGTGCCAGCAGTTTAGGGCGTCGGAACACTGAAGCTTTCTTT CASSLGRRNTEAFF
- - TRBJ2-2 TRBV18 TGTGCCAGCTCACCAGAGGGAAAGAACACCGGGGAGCTGTTTTTT CASSPEGKNTGELFF